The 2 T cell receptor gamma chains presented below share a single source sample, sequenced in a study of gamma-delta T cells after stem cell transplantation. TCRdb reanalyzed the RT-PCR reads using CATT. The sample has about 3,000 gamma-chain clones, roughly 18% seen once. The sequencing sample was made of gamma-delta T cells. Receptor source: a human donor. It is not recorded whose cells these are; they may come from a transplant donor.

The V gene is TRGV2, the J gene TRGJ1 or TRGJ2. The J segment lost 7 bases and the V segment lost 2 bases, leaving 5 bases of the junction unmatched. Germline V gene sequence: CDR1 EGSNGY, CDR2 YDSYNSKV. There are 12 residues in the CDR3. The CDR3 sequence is CATWDEGYKKLF. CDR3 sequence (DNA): TGTGCCACCTGGGACGAGGGATATAAGAAACTCTTT.

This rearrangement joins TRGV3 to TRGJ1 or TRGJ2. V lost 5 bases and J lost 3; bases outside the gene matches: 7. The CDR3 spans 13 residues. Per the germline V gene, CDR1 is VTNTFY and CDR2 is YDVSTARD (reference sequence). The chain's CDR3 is CATWAPLYYKKLF. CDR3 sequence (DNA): TGTGCCACCTGGGCGCCTCTTTATTATAAGAAACTCTTT.